Listed here are 24 T cell receptor beta chains from one sample, sequenced in a study of T cells expressing NK-cell markers. TCRdb reworked the 5' RACE reads into one entry per CDR3 protein, no DNA. Recorded for this sample: a few hundred thousand distinct CDR3 sequences. The sequencing input was blood T cells: a sorted CD56 or NKG2C T cell subset, CD4+ or CD8+ T cells, or bulk PBMC T cells (not recorded which). Source of these receptors: a man between 18 and 29 years old in good health.

The chain combines TRBV7-9 with TRBJ1-6; TCRdb outputs TRBD1, but without DNA this stays unchecked. CDR3 length: 16 amino acids. Germline V CDR1 and CDR2: SEHNR, FQNEAQ (reference sequence). The CDR3 spells CASSRTGGLENSPLHF.

V gene TRBV12-3 or TRBV12-4 combines with J gene TRBJ2-1. The CDR3 is 14 residues long. CDR3 loop: CASRANISYNEQFF.

V gene TRBV20-1 combines with J gene TRBJ1-6. The CDR3 has 17 residues. In germline, CDR1 is DFQATT, CDR2 SNEGSKA (reference sequence). CDR3 region: CRALGNYDSSYNSPLHF.

The genes are TRBV7-3 and TRBJ2-6; TCRdb's D call of TRBD1 is untestable without DNA. CDR3 size: 14 residues. The germline CDR1 and CDR2 sequences are SGHTA and FQGTGA. CDR3 sequence reads: CASGHGSGANVLTF.

The rearrangement links TRBV9 to TRBJ2-5; no DNA is available, so the TRBD1 call from TCRdb remains unchecked. The germline CDR1 and CDR2 sequences are SGDLS and YYNGEE. This CDR3 is built from 15 residues. The CDR3 region is CASTKTGDRFGTQYF.

This chain links TRBV4-2 with TRBJ2-2; TCRdb selects TRBD2, and the lack of DNA leaves this call unchecked. In germline, CDR1 is LGHNA, CDR2 YNFKEQ. The CDR3 has 17 amino acids. CDR3 loop: CASSQEGGLLNTGELFF.

V is TRBV5-5 and J is TRBJ2-7; lacking DNA, the TRBD2 call made by TCRdb goes unchecked. There are 13 residues in the CDR3. Germline lookup yields CDR1 SGHKS and CDR2 YYEKEE (reference sequence). The CDR3 is CASSFTSTYEQYF.

The chain recombines TRBV18 with TRBJ2-7; TCRdb calls TRBD1, which cannot be checked without DNA. Per the germline V gene, CDR1 is KGHSH and CDR2 is LQKENI. This CDR3 region has 15 residues. CDR3 amino acids: CASSPLDSAEGEQYF.

The rearrangement joins TRBV6-2 or TRBV6-3 to TRBJ2-3; TCRdb names TRBD1, which stays unverified in the absence of DNA. The CDR3 has 15 amino acids. Germline V CDR1 and CDR2: MNHEY, SVGEGT. CDR3 sequence: CASSLPQGARDTQYF.

The V and J genes are TRBV4-3 and TRBJ1-1. Per the germline V gene, CDR1 is LGHNA and CDR2 is YSLEER. This CDR3 has 16 residues. CDR3 sequence: CASSQELATRNTEAFF.

This rearrangement joins TRBV5-1 to TRBJ2-7; absent DNA, TCRdb's TRBD1 call cannot be checked. The germline gives CDR1 SGHRS, CDR2 YFSETQ. This CDR3 comprises 15 residues. This CDR3 is CASSLKDRHSGEQYF.

The chain combines TRBV7-2 with TRBJ2-5; TCRdb picks TRBD1, but there is no DNA to check that call. The CDR3 covers 14 residues. Germline CDR1 is SGHTA and CDR2 is FQGNSA. Here the CDR3 reads CASSLPGRQETQYF.

The chain combines TRBV12-3 or TRBV12-4 with TRBJ1-5; no DNA is available, so the TRBD1 call from TCRdb remains unchecked. CDR3 length equals 17 residues. CDR3 residues: CASSFPTGGGSNQPQHF.

The chain couples TRBV20-1 to TRBJ2-7; lacking DNA, the TRBD2 call made by TCRdb goes unchecked. The CDR3 consists of 14 residues. Germline values: CDR1 DFQATT, CDR2 SNEGSKA (reference sequence). The CDR3 reads CSARKGLANYEQYF.

This chain joins TRBV24-1 and TRBJ2-2; the TCRdb D gene call, TRBD2, has no DNA to confirm it. Per the germline V gene, CDR1 is KGHDR and CDR2 is SFDVKD. The CDR3 is 15 amino acids. CDR3 in amino acids: CATSDPTGVTGELFF.

The CDR3 loop reads CASNLWTSGGGETQYF. The gene calls are TRBV5-4 and TRBJ2-5; checking the TCRdb D call of TRBD2 is not possible without DNA. Germline CDR1 and CDR2: SGHNT and YYREEE (reference sequence). The CDR3 is made up of 16 amino acids. The variable domain in full, with the rest retrieved from reference TRBV5-4 and TRBJ2-5, is ETGVTQSPTHLIKTRGQQVTLRCSSQSGHNTVSWYQQALGQGPQFIFQYYREEENGRGNFPPRFSGLQFPNYSSELNVNALELDDSALYLCASNLWTSGGGETQYFGPGTRLLVL.

The chain couples TRBV7-2 to TRBJ1-4; TCRdb calls TRBD1, which cannot be checked without DNA. The CDR3 is 13 residues long. The germline V gene has CDR1 SGHTA and CDR2 FQGNSA. The CDR3 loop is CASRQPGAEKLFF.

V usage is TRBV6-6 and J usage is TRBJ1-1. From germline, CDR1 is MNHNY and CDR2 SVGAGI (reference sequence). CDR3 length: 13 amino acids. CDR3 region: CASCVGLNTEAFF.

V is TRBV6-2 or TRBV6-3 and J is TRBJ2-1; with no DNA, the TCRdb D assignment of TRBD2 cannot be verified. Per germline, CDR1 MNHEY and CDR2 SVGEGT. The CDR3 spans 15 residues. The CDR3 protein is CASRLRGTTYNEQFF.

The rearrangement links TRBV6-1 to TRBJ2-1; TCRdb selects TRBD1, and the lack of DNA leaves this call unchecked. The germline gives CDR1 MNHNS, CDR2 SASEGT. CDR3 length: 15 amino acids. The CDR3 loop is CASSTQGYGDNEQFF.

The chain carries TRBV13 and TRBJ2-3; the TCRdb D gene call, TRBD1, has no DNA to confirm it. CDR1 PRHDT and CDR2 FYEKMQ come from the germline V gene (reference sequence). The CDR3 is 19 amino acids. The CDR3 region is CASSPRQGMSSGSTDTQYF.

The V gene is TRBV6-6, the J gene TRBJ2-1; TCRdb's D gene call, TRBD1, goes unchecked for lack of DNA. The CDR3 covers 13 residues. CDR1 MNHNY and CDR2 SVGAGI come from the germline V gene (reference sequence). The CDR3 loop reads CASSPQYRSAQFF.

The J gene is TRBJ1-1, the V gene TRBV18. Germline loops: CDR1 KGHSH, CDR2 LQKENI. There are 15 residues in the CDR3. The CDR3 here is CASSPSGRQNTEAFF.

V gene TRBV20-1 combines with J gene TRBJ2-1; no DNA is available, so the TRBD1 call from TCRdb remains unchecked. The CDR3 contains 13 residues. The germline V gene encodes CDR1 DFQATT and CDR2 SNEGSKA (reference sequence). CDR3 amino acids: CSARQGVRNEQFF.